This note documents a single T cell receptor (beta chain) sequence. What it recognizes is unknown. Mouse names are used for the genes. The CDR3 is cut off 4 residues early in the read; its end comes from the germline J gene. Other DNA variants within this sample encode the same CDR3. Germline V lookup: CDR1 NSHNY, CDR2 SYGAGN. This CDR3 region has 13 residues. The J segment lost 4 bases and the V segment lost 4 bases, leaving 2 bases of the junction unmatched. This entry belongs to a study of CD8+ T cells in alopecia areata. Study-level information: Grafted skin came from C3H/HeJ donors with spontaneous alopecia (about 6-13 months old) and was placed on roughly 7-11-week-old female C3H/HeJ mice.

Sorting of pooled cutaneous lymph node cells was based on CD4, CD8alpha, NKG2D, NKG2ACE and other markers. Investigators isolated RNA and reverse transcribed it into cDNA to act as the sequencing template. Repertoires were generated with immunoSEQ multiplex PCR, while TCRdb's copy carries only in-frame clones and drops some. The profile covers around 290,000 clones, none occurring a single time. Study-level findings and limits: Mouse data revealed clearer TCR sharing than patient data did, a gap possibly tied to HLA. Lesional scalp displayed greater clonality than normal scalp, most notably in alopecia totalis/universalis.

The sequence was obtained from a C3H/HeJ mouse with alopecia areata. This strain's MHC haplotype is H2-k. The chain links TRBV13-1 to TRBJ2-1, with 7 bases matching TRBD1. Sequencing was carried out using CD4+ T cells sorted from a lymph node. The CDR3 sequence: CASSPGQYAEQFF. The covered CDR3 bases are TGTGCCAGCAGTCCGGGACAGTATGCT.